The 25 T cell receptor beta chains below all came from one sample that was sequenced in a study of blood T cell repertoires in COVID-19. This table comes from immunoSEQ multiplex PCR, and its TCRdb copy is limited to in-frame clones, with some not included. The repertoire has 99,000 or so clones, 75% to 90% of them found once; the top ten carry over 20%. The sequenced sample was peripheral blood. The receptors derive from a man aged 60 to 69 with acute or convalescent COVID-19.

This clone was observed a single time. The chain has TRBV6-5 and TRBJ1-2; tentatively, D is TRBD1 (5 bases). This CDR3 spans 12 amino acids. Germline CDR1 is MNHEY and CDR2 is SVGAGI. Trimming removed 6 bases at V and 3 bases at J, with 8 bases between. The CDR3 sequence: CASSMTDYGYTF. For the CDR3, the DNA is TGTGCCAGCAGCATGACAGACTATGGCTACACCTTC.

The gene calls are TRBV19 and TRBJ2-5, with D unclear. The CDR3 contains 12 residues. CDR1 is LNHDA, CDR2 SQIVND, per germline (reference sequence). Trimming cost V 2 bases and J 5 bases, with 6 bases left between them. The DNA of the CDR3 is TGTGCCAGTAGTATATCGAGGGAGACCCAGTACTTC. Encoded protein: CASSISRETQYF.

V and J are TRBV6-6 and TRBJ2-5; 7 nucleotides line up with TRBD2. Germline lookup yields CDR1 MNHNY and CDR2 SVGAGI (reference sequence). The CDR3 has 14 residues. The trim removed 4 bases at V and 6 bases at J, leaving 8 bases unmatched. In DNA form, the CDR3 reads TGTGCCAGCAGTTCAGGGACTACCCGGCAGACCCAGTACTTC. It codes for CASSSGTTRQTQYF.

The chain employs TRBV29-1 and TRBJ2-5; D is ambiguous. The V and J ends lost 5 bases and 5 bases respectively, with 12 bases between them. The CDR3 covers 12 residues. From germline, CDR1 is SQVTM and CDR2 ANQGSEA. DNA of the CDR3: TGCAGCGTTAGTTTCCAGATGGAGACCCAGTACTTC. This codes for CSVSFQMETQYF.

The V call is TRBV5-1, the J call TRBJ2-5, with D possibly being TRBD1 (5 bases). V shed 2 bases and J shed 5 bases, with 10 bases lying between them. CDR1 and CDR2 (germline): SGHRS, YFSETQ. CDR3 length: 13 amino acids. The CDR3 loop is CASSFRVGETQYF. Written as DNA, the CDR3 is TGCGCCAGCAGCTTCAGGGTTGGGGAGACCCAGTACTTC.

V and J are TRBV6-5 and TRBJ1-5; D is undetermined. Germline CDR1 reads MNHEY; CDR2 reads SVGAGI. Deletions cut 6 bases from V and 11 bases from J, with 17 bases between. This CDR3 has 13 amino acids. CDR3 loop: CASSRTVRESQHF. The DNA of the CDR3 is TGTGCCAGCAGCAGGACGGTACGGGAGTCCCAGCATTTT.

Written as DNA, the CDR3 is TGTGCCAGCAGTGACTCGCCAGGGCACGGCTACACCTTC. This translates into CASSDSPGHGYTF. The chain joins TRBV6-4 to TRBJ1-2; D is possibly TRBD1 (5 bases). CDR1 MRHNA and CDR2 SNTAGT come from the germline V gene. The V gene lost 0 bases and the J gene lost 8 bases, with 10 bases spanning the gap. This CDR3 is built from 13 residues.

The chain is built from TRBV28 and TRBJ2-4; 7 nucleotides match TRBD2. Germline CDR1 is MDHEN and CDR2 is SYDVKM. The CDR3 loop spans 16 amino acids. V trimming: 6 bases; J trimming: 2 bases; junction bases outside the gene matches: 10. As DNA, the CDR3 is TGTGCCAGCAGGGAACCAAGCGGGATCTCCAAAAACATTCAGTACTTC. Residues: CASREPSGISKNIQYF.

This clone was detected only a few times. This chain uses TRBV5-1 with TRBJ2-5; D is unclear. The CDR3 contains 17 residues. Trimming took off 4 bases at V and 1 base at J, with 20 bases between the two ends. CDR1 SGHRS and CDR2 YFSETQ come from the germline V gene. CDR3 sequence reads: CASSPARSGFPQETQYF. CDR3 sequence (DNA): TGCGCCAGCAGCCCGGCGAGGAGTGGCTTCCCCCAAGAGACCCAGTACTTC.

The V call is TRBV7-9, the J call TRBJ1-2, with TRBD1 matching over 7 bases. The J segment lost 6 bases and the V segment lost 4 bases, leaving 5 bases of the junction unmatched. This CDR3 comprises 13 residues. Germline V gene sequence: CDR1 SEHNR, CDR2 FQNEAQ (reference sequence). In DNA form, the CDR3 reads TGTGCCAGCAGCTCGGGGACAGATGATGGCTACACCTTC. It specifies CASSSGTDDGYTF.

The chain has TRBV7-2 and TRBJ2-3, with TRBD2 identical over 7 bases. From germline, CDR1 is SGHTA and CDR2 FQGNSA. J gave up 4 bases and V 0 bases, and 16 bases lay outside the gene matches. The CDR3 runs to 19 residues. The CDR3 spells CASSLAGGPSSARADTQYF. The CDR3 coding sequence is TGTGCCAGCAGCTTAGCGGGAGGGCCTTCCTCCGCTCGGGCAGATACGCAGTATTTT.

The J gene is TRBJ1-1, the V gene TRBV6-5, with D perhaps matching TRBD1 (6 bases). Germline CDR1 reads MNHEY; CDR2 reads SVGAGI. The CDR3 sequence is 15 residues long. The V end lost 0 bases, the J end lost 12 bases, and 20 bases lay between the germline ends. CDR3 sequence: CASSYSRATGFKSFF. DNA for the CDR3: TGTGCCAGCAGTTACTCGAGGGCAACAGGGTTTAAGTCTTTCTTT.

The V call is TRBV7-8, the J call TRBJ1-2; D is uncertain. This CDR3 contains 13 residues. V was cut by 4 bases and J by 0 bases, with 6 bases left in between. The germline V gene encodes CDR1 SGHVS and CDR2 FQNEAQ. In DNA, the CDR3 is TGTGCCAGCAGCTCGTCGGCTAACTATGGCTACACCTTC. Its protein product is CASSSSANYGYTF.

The V and J genes are TRBV4-1 and TRBJ1-4; D perhaps matches TRBD1 (5 bases). CDR1 MGHRA and CDR2 YSYEKL come from the germline V gene. This CDR3 region has 15 residues. V shed 0 bases and J shed 4 bases, with 9 bases lying between them. This CDR3 is CASSQEGGFNEKLFF. The DNA for the CDR3 is TGCGCCAGCAGCCAAGAGGGGGGATTTAATGAAAAACTGTTTTTT.

The V call is TRBV11-3, the J call TRBJ2-2; D perhaps matches TRBD2 (6 bases). From germline, CDR1 is SGHNT and CDR2 YENEEA. The CDR3 is 15 amino acids. The V end lost 3 bases, the J end lost 1 base, and 9 bases lay between the germline ends. The CDR3 region is CASSFKEGNTGELFF. In DNA form, the CDR3 reads TGTGCCAGCAGCTTCAAGGAGGGGAACACCGGGGAGCTGTTTTTT. The variable domain in full, completed from reference TRBV11-3 and TRBJ2-2, reads EAGVVQSPRYKIIEKKQPVAFWCNPISGHNTLYWYLQNLGQGPELLIRYENEEAVDDSQLPKDRFSAERLKGVDSTLKIQPAELGDSAVYLCASSFKEGNTGELFFGEGSRLTVL.

V is TRBV24-1 and J is TRBJ1-5, with D maybe TRBD1 (6 bases). The V and J ends lost 3 bases and 8 bases respectively, with 10 bases between them. The CDR3 is made up of 13 amino acids. Germline V gene lookup returns CDR1 KGHDR and CDR2 SFDVKD. CDR3 in DNA: TGTGCCACCAGTGATGGGGGCGAGGAGCCCCAGCATTTT. As protein: CATSDGGEEPQHF.

The chain uses TRBV5-6 and TRBJ1-6; unclear D gene. The length of the CDR3 is 16 residues. Germline-derived CDR1 and CDR2 are SGHDT and YYEEEE. Trimming stripped 0 bases from V and 4 bases from J, with 11 bases between. This CDR3 is CASSLGLHLYNSPLHF. CDR3 DNA: TGTGCCAGCAGCTTGGGCCTTCACTTATATAATTCACCCCTCCACTTT.

The chain links TRBV29-1 to TRBJ1-2; 8 positions match TRBD1. CDR3 length: 13 residues. Germline V gene lookup returns CDR1 SQVTM and CDR2 ANQGSEA. V lost 1 base to trimming and J lost 8 bases; unmatched junction nucleotides: 6. CDR3 sequence reads: CSVEGQGARGYTF. The CDR3 DNA sequence: TGCAGCGTTGAAGGGCAGGGGGCTAGAGGCTACACCTTC.

This clone was seen just once. The chain employs TRBV7-8 and TRBJ2-5, with D possibly being TRBD1 (6 bases). The CDR3 extends over 15 amino acids. Trimming took off 4 bases at V and 7 bases at J, with 19 bases between the two ends. CDR1 is SGHVS, CDR2 FQNEAQ, per germline. This CDR3 reads CASSSEQGEVGTQYF. The CDR3, as DNA: TGTGCCAGCAGCTCCGAACAGGGTGAGGTTGGGACCCAGTACTTC.

This clone was counted only a few times. CDR3 loop: CSGTGNQETQYF. In nucleotides, the CDR3 is TGCAGCGGAACAGGGAACCAAGAGACCCAGTACTTC. The chain combines TRBV29-1 with TRBJ2-5; possible D gene TRBD1, 6 bases. V was cut by 7 bases and J by 0 bases, with 9 bases left in between. Germline assignment: CDR1 SQVTM and CDR2 ANQGSEA. CDR3 length: 12 residues.

The genes are TRBV7-9 and TRBJ2-1; 11 bases map to TRBD2. CDR3 size: 15 residues. Per the germline V gene, CDR1 is SEHNR and CDR2 is FQNEAQ (reference sequence). V was pared by 5 bases and J by 6 bases, with 6 bases of the junction left unmatched. The CDR3 DNA reads TGTGCCAGCAGCGAGACTAGCGGGACTCTCAATGAGCAGTTCTTC. Residues: CASSETSGTLNEQFF. Full variable domain (remainder filled in from reference TRBV7-9 and TRBJ2-1): DTGVSQNPRHKITKRGQNVTFRCDPISEHNRLYWYRQTLGQGPEFLTYFQNEAQLEKSRLLSDRFSAERPKGSFSTLEIQRTEQGDSAMYLCASSETSGTLNEQFFGPGTRLTVL.

This clone appeared a single time. The chain has TRBV6-4 and TRBJ2-1; possible D gene TRBD2, 6 bases. Per germline, CDR1 MRHNA and CDR2 SNTAGT. The CDR3 length is 14 residues. V lost 6 bases, J lost 7 bases, and 16 bases lay in between. This chain's CDR3 is CASRGDGSSNEQFF. CDR3 DNA: TGTGCCAGCAGGGGGGACGGGAGTTCAAATGAGCAGTTCTTC.

CDR3 loop: CASSQEAAYNEQFF. The CDR3 nucleotides read TGCGCCAGCAGCCAAGAGGCAGCCTACAATGAGCAGTTCTTC. The rearrangement uses TRBV4-3 and TRBJ2-1, with unresolved D. Germline V CDR1 and CDR2: LGHNA, YSLEER. The CDR3 is 14 amino acids. Trimming removed 0 bases at V and 2 bases at J, with 5 bases between.

This sequence joins TRBV5-1 and TRBJ2-7; 9 bases fit TRBD2. Germline assignment: CDR1 SGHRS and CDR2 YFSETQ. V shed 0 bases, J shed 6 bases, and the junction held 7 bases outside the gene matches. The CDR3 sequence is 15 residues long. In nucleotides, the CDR3 is TGCGCCAGCAGCTTGGCGGTAGCGGGAGAAGGCGAGCAGTACTTC. Its protein product is CASSLAVAGEGEQYF.

This chain uses TRBV19 with TRBJ1-2; TRBD1 agrees at 7 bases. V gave up 4 bases and J gave up 1 base; unmatched junction bases: 0. The V gene's germline CDR1 is LNHDA and CDR2 SQIVND (reference sequence). This CDR3 spans 13 amino acids. CDR3 coding DNA: TGTGCCAGTAGTACAGGGGGTAACTATGGCTACACCTTC. Protein product: CASSTGGNYGYTF.